One sample yielded the 9 T cell receptor beta chains listed below, sequenced in a study of blood T cell repertoires in COVID-19. Sequencing was performed with immunoSEQ multiplex PCR; in TCRdb, only in-frame clones are kept and a portion is missing. The data show 80,000 to 100,000 clones, about 95% seen once. The sequenced sample consisted of peripheral blood. The receptors here all came from a human donor with active COVID-19. The donor label of this sample is uncertain.

The chain is built from TRBV28 and TRBJ1-2, with D tentatively TRBD1 (5 bases). Trimming took 8 bases from V and 5 from J, leaving 15 bases between them. The CDR3 totals 13 residues. CDR1 and CDR2 (germline): MDHEN, SYDVKM. In DNA form, the CDR3 reads TGTGCCAGCCAGGGTCGAGTTTATTATGGCTACACCTTC. Encoded protein: CASQGRVYYGYTF.

This chain joins TRBV5-4 and TRBJ1-1, with 10 bases fitting TRBD1. CDR3 length equals 14 residues. Germline V gene sequence: CDR1 SGHNT, CDR2 YYREEE (reference sequence). V lost 4 bases, J lost 10 bases, and 10 bases stayed unmatched. The CDR3 is CASSVGQGSPRAFF. CDR3 nucleotides: TGTGCCAGCAGCGTGGGACAGGGGAGTCCGCGAGCTTTCTTT.

CDR3 coding DNA: TGTGCCAGCAGCTTAGGCCCAGGGGGATTCTACGAGCAGTACTTC. This codes for CASSLGPGGFYEQYF. The V gene is TRBV7-2, the J gene TRBJ2-7; 7 bases align to TRBD1. This CDR3 spans 15 amino acids. V trimming: 1 base; J trimming: 3 bases; junction bases outside the gene matches: 6. The V gene's germline CDR1 is SGHTA and CDR2 FQGNSA.

The V call is TRBV27, the J call TRBJ2-7; 7 nucleotides match TRBD2. Trimming at V came to 6 bases and at J to 0 bases, leaving 5 bases not matched to a gene. The CDR3 loop spans 14 amino acids. From germline, CDR1 is MNHEY and CDR2 SMNVEV (reference sequence). The chain's CDR3 is CASRGGDGSYEQYF. For the CDR3, the DNA is TGTGCCAGCAGGGGGGGGGACGGCTCCTACGAGCAGTACTTC.

This clone has only a few counts. This chain uses TRBV6-5 with TRBJ1-6; D gene uncertain. The CDR3 has 14 amino acids. CDR1 is MNHEY and CDR2 is SVGAGI in the germline V gene. V was shortened by 6 bases and J by 3 bases, with 9 bases between the two germline ends. CDR3 DNA: TGTGCCAGCAGCCCCGGGAGCTATAATTCACCCCTCCACTTT. Its translation: CASSPGSYNSPLHF.

J is TRBJ1-4 and V is TRBV7-9; the D gene is possibly TRBD1 (6 bases). The CDR3 spans 17 residues. Germline values: CDR1 SEHNR, CDR2 FQNEAQ (reference sequence). Trimming left V 5 bases short and J 0 bases short, with 16 bases between. The CDR3 is CASSPQGQFATNEKLFF. As DNA, the CDR3 is TGTGCCAGCAGCCCCCAGGGGCAGTTCGCAACTAATGAAAAACTGTTTTTT.

The V call is TRBV7-9, the J call TRBJ2-7; possible D gene TRBD2, 5 bases. CDR3 length: 12 amino acids. Trimming took 6 bases from V and 4 from J, leaving 10 bases between them. The germline V gene has CDR1 SEHNR and CDR2 FQNEAQ (reference sequence). CDR3 residues: CASSTREYEQYF. Written as DNA, the CDR3 is TGTGCCAGCAGTACGAGGGAATACGAGCAGTACTTC.

This rearrangement joins TRBV15 to TRBJ2-3; 7 bases line up with TRBD2. CDR1 LNHNV and CDR2 YYDKDF come from the germline V gene (reference sequence). Trimming removed 0 bases from V and 6 bases from J; junction bases left unmatched: 6. This CDR3 has 15 amino acids. The CDR3 coding sequence is TGTGCCACCAGCAGAGACTCGGGGGGATGGGATACGCAGTATTTT. Translating it yields CATSRDSGGWDTQYF.

DNA for the CDR3: TGTGCCAGTAGTATAGCTGGGACAGGGAGTGAAAAACTGTTTTTT. This encodes CASSIAGTGSEKLFF. The chain carries TRBV19 and TRBJ1-4; 9 nucleotides align to TRBD1. CDR1 and CDR2 (germline): LNHDA, SQIVND (reference sequence). This CDR3 contains 15 residues. Trimming cost V 1 base and J 7 bases; bases outside gene matches: 4. Based on the CDR3 plus reference TRBV19 and TRBJ1-4, the full variable domain is DGGITQSPKYLFRKEGQNVTLSCEQNLNHDAMYWYRQDPGQGLRLIYYSQIVNDFQKGDIAEGYSVSREKKESFPLTVTSAQKNPTAFYLCASSIAGTGSEKLFFGSGTQLSVL.